This T cell receptor (beta chain) was captured in a study of shared clonotypes between healthy human individuals. Assay used: immunoSEQ multiplex PCR; TCRdb lists only in-frame clones, some missing. Found here are 300,000 to 400,000 clones, more than 60% of them singletons; the top ten hold about 9.4%. The source material was memory CD4+ T cells sorted from blood. Subset given: CD45RA-negative fraction. The sequence came from a man aged 25 to 45 in good health.

This chain's CDR3 is CASSDNSPDTQYF. CDR3 DNA: TGTGCCAGCAGTGATAACTCCCCAGATACGCAGTATTTT. V is TRBV2 and J is TRBJ2-3, with D hard to call. The germline V gene encodes CDR1 SNHLY and CDR2 FYNNEI. The CDR3 sequence is 13 residues long. Trimming left V 3 bases short and J 4 bases short, with 8 bases between. Using reference TRBV2 and TRBJ2-3 for the parts outside the CDR3, the full variable domain is EPEVTQTPSHQVTQMGQEVILRCVPISNHLYFYWYRQILGQKVEFLVSFYNNEISEKSEIFDDQFSVERPDGSNFTLKIRSTKLEDSAMYFCASSDNSPDTQYFGPGTRLTVL.